The rows below give T cell receptor beta chains drawn from one sample of a study of blood T cell repertoires in COVID-19. The assay was immunoSEQ multiplex PCR, and TCRdb's table has in-frame clones only and misses some. This sample has some 300,000 clones, with roughly 80% found just once. The sample taken for sequencing was peripheral blood. The receptors come from a woman aged 45 to 65 with active or convalescent COVID-19. Both conserved end residues are part of each CDR3. The D gene is left open where the match is weak. Clone sizes are given selectively: once, few, many, or a class where the clone is expanded.

TRBV19	16	TRBJ1-3	once	-	CASSSSRWGLGNTIYF	TGTGCCAGTAGTTCGTCCCGGTGGGGGCTTGGAAACACCATATATTTT
TRBV10-3	15	TRBJ2-7	-	-	CAISESNLQSYEQYF	TGTGCCATCAGTGAGTCTAACCTCCAGTCCTACGAGCAGTACTTC
TRBV3-1/TRBV3-2	18	TRBJ2-6	-	-	CASSRVIAFDSGANVLTF	TGTGCCAGCAGCCGAGTAATAGCCTTTGACTCTGGGGCCAACGTCCTGACTTTC
TRBV6-2/TRBV6-3	15	TRBJ1-2	-	TRBD1	CASSYPAGGAYGYTF	TGTGCCAGCAGTTACCCCGCAGGGGGCGCCTATGGCTACACCTTC
TRBV11-2	14	TRBJ1-2	-	-	CASSLTGAPHGYTF	TGTGCCAGCAGCCTGACTGGGGCCCCCCATGGCTACACCTTC
TRBV5-1	16	TRBJ1-5	-	-	CASSLGGRGGEQPQHF	TGCGCCAGCAGCTTGGGGGGTAGGGGAGGCGAGCAGCCCCAGCATTTT
TRBV7-2	16	TRBJ2-1	few	TRBD1	CASSLGGGGSYNEQFF	TGTGCCAGCAGCTTAGGAGGGGGCGGGTCCTACAATGAGCAGTTCTTC
TRBV5-6	15	TRBJ2-3	-	-	CASTLGGPSTDTQYF	TGTGCCAGCACCCTCGGGGGTCCTAGCACAGATACGCAGTATTTT
TRBV21-1	15	TRBJ1-3	-	-	CASNKARPKGNTIYF	TGTGCCAGCAACAAAGCCAGGCCTAAAGGAAACACCATATATTTT
TRBV7-3	13	TRBJ1-4	-	-	CASSSGKEEKLFF	TGTGCCAGCAGCTCAGGTAAGGAAGAAAAACTGTTTTTT
TRBV4-1	18	TRBJ2-1	-	TRBD2	CASSQTPRTSGTYNEQFF	TGCGCCAGCAGCCAAACACCTAGAACTAGCGGGACCTACAATGAGCAGTTCTTC
TRBV30	13	TRBJ2-2	few	TRBD2	CAWSRLASGELFF	TGTGCCTGGAGTCGACTAGCGTCAGGGGAGCTGTTTTTT
TRBV6-5	15	TRBJ2-3	once	TRBD2	CASTMLLAGVDTQYF	TGTGCCAGCACAATGTTACTAGCGGGAGTAGATACGCAGTATTTT
TRBV12-5	17	TRBJ2-5	-	TRBD1	CASVWTGGAKFQETQYF	TGTGCTAGTGTCTGGACAGGGGGCGCAAAATTCCAAGAGACCCAGTACTTC
TRBV19	16	TRBJ2-1	-	-	CASSFSGTTLYNEQFF	TGTGCCAGTAGTTTCTCCGGGACAACCCTTTACAATGAGCAGTTCTTC
TRBV3-1/TRBV3-2	15	TRBJ2-7	-	-	CASSPMARGHYEQYF	TGTGCCAGCAGCCCAATGGCGCGGGGTCACTACGAGCAGTACTTC
TRBV18	14	TRBJ2-1	-	TRBD2	CASSPGTSGNEQFF	TGTGCCAGCTCACCTGGGACTAGCGGTAATGAGCAGTTCTTC
TRBV25-1	13	TRBJ1-1	-	-	CASSVREDTEAFF	TGTGCCAGCAGTGTCCGCGAGGACACTGAAGCTTTCTTT
TRBV6-4	14	TRBJ2-7	-	TRBD1	CASSERTGYYEQYF	TGTGCCAGCTCCGAGAGGACAGGGTACTACGAGCAGTACTTC
TRBV24-1	13	TRBJ2-1	-	-	CATSEAARREQFF	TGTGCCACCAGTGAGGCCGCTAGGCGCGAGCAGTTCTTC
TRBV10-3	17	TRBJ2-2	-	TRBD1	CAISESDDRGGTGELFF	TGTGCCATCAGTGAGTCGGACGACAGGGGAGGTACCGGGGAGCTGTTTTTT
TRBV5-4	14	TRBJ1-1	-	-	CASSLPDRLKEAFF	TGTGCCAGCAGCTTGCCTGACAGGTTAAAGGAAGCTTTCTTT
TRBV18	16	TRBJ1-6	once	TRBD1	CASSNRDRGWNSPLHF	TGTGCCAGCTCAAACCGGGACAGAGGATGGAATTCACCCCTCCACTTT
TRBV24-1	16	TRBJ2-7	-	TRBD2	CATSDPVAGGVYEQYF	TGTGCCACCAGTGATCCCGTGGCGGGAGGTGTCTACGAGCAGTACTTC
TRBV3-1/TRBV3-2	17	TRBJ1-1	-	-	CASSPRPRDPKDTEAFF	TGTGCCAGCAGCCCTAGACCCCGGGATCCTAAGGACACTGAAGCTTTCTTT
TRBV4-2	15	TRBJ1-1	-	TRBD1	CASSLTGTGRTEAFF	TGTGCCAGCAGCCTCACAGGGACAGGGAGGACTGAAGCTTTCTTT
TRBV4-2	17	TRBJ2-1	-	TRBD2	CASSQGASGRAYNEQFF	TGTGCCAGCAGCCAAGGGGCTAGCGGGAGGGCCTACAATGAGCAGTTCTTC
TRBV5-1	15	TRBJ2-3	-	TRBD2	CASSRLADNTDTQYF	TGCGCCAGCAGTAGACTAGCGGACAACACAGATACGCAGTATTTT
TRBV19	13	TRBJ1-1	-	-	CASSTTRDSGAFF	TGTGCCAGTAGTACCACTCGGGACTCTGGGGCTTTCTTT
TRBV27	16	TRBJ2-1	-	-	CASSPRRLGFGNEQFF	TGTGCCAGCAGCCCTAGGAGACTAGGCTTCGGCAATGAGCAGTTCTTC
TRBV9	16	TRBJ2-2	-	TRBD2	CASSVGLASNTGELFF	TGTGCCAGCAGCGTAGGACTAGCGTCGAACACCGGGGAGCTGTTTTTT
TRBV5-4	15	TRBJ2-3	-	TRBD2	CASSLGGLGTDTQYF	TGTGCCAGCAGCTTGGGGGGACTAGGGACAGATACGCAGTATTTT
TRBV19	13	TRBJ2-2	-	TRBD2	CASSSSGGGELFF	TGTGCCAGTAGTAGCTCGGGGGGCGGGGAGCTGTTTTTT
TRBV14	18	TRBJ2-2	once	TRBD2	CASSHYRGLAGDTGELFF	TGTGCCAGCAGCCACTACCGGGGACTAGCGGGAGACACCGGGGAGCTGTTTTTT
TRBV9	15	TRBJ2-1	-	-	CASSVASLRVGEQFF	TGTGCCAGCAGCGTCGCTAGCCTCCGGGTCGGTGAGCAGTTCTTC
TRBV3-1/TRBV3-2	16	TRBJ2-1	-	TRBD2	CASSRPTSGDYNEQFF	TGTGCCAGCAGCCGCCCCACTAGCGGGGATTACAATGAGCAGTTCTTC
TRBV2	14	TRBJ1-1	-	-	CASSERIDSRQAFF	TGTGCCAGCAGTGAAAGGATTGACTCACGGCAAGCTTTCTTT
TRBV10-1	15	TRBJ2-7	-	-	CASSDPADVSYEQYF	TGCGCCAGCAGTGACCCAGCGGACGTTTCCTACGAGCAGTACTTC
TRBV3-1/TRBV3-2	15	TRBJ1-5	-	TRBD1	CASSQGAGGNQPQHF	TGTGCCAGCAGCCAAGGGGCAGGGGGGAATCAGCCCCAGCATTTT
TRBV2	13	TRBJ2-5	-	-	CASQGRAAETQYF	TGTGCCAGCCAGGGCAGGGCGGCAGAGACCCAGTACTTC
TRBV19	13	TRBJ1-2	-	-	CASRHHRSYGYTF	TGTGCCAGTAGGCATCATCGGAGCTATGGCTACACCTTC
TRBV15	11	TRBJ2-1	-	-	CATSAWNEQFF	TGTGCCACCAGCGCGTGGAATGAGCAGTTCTTC
TRBV7-2	15	TRBJ2-7	-	TRBD2	CASSSRTRVGHEQYF	TGTGCCAGCAGCTCGAGGACTAGAGTTGGCCACGAGCAGTACTTC
TRBV21-1	13	TRBJ2-5	-	-	CASRRDSQETQYF	TGTGCCAGCAGAAGGGACAGCCAAGAGACCCAGTACTTC
TRBV7-8	15	TRBJ2-2	-	-	CASSLGPANTGELFF	TGTGCCAGCAGCTTGGGGCCCGCGAACACCGGGGAGCTGTTTTTT
TRBV14	12	TRBJ2-7	once	-	CASSQAGYEQYF	TGTGCCAGCAGCCAGGCAGGCTACGAGCAGTACTTC
TRBV10-2	15	TRBJ1-5	few	TRBD1	CASREQGGYHQPQHF	TGCGCCAGCAGAGAACAGGGGGGGTACCATCAGCCCCAGCATTTT
TRBV18	13	TRBJ2-5	once	-	CASSPPSGETQYF	TGTGCCAGCTCACCACCGAGCGGCGAGACCCAGTACTTC
TRBV10-3	16	TRBJ2-3	-	TRBD2	CAITRTSGSSTDTQYF	TGTGCCATCACCAGGACTAGCGGGTCTAGCACAGATACGCAGTATTTT
TRBV5-4	11	TRBJ1-1	once	-	CASSSLEGAFF	TGTGCCAGCAGCTCTCTTGAGGGAGCTTTCTTT